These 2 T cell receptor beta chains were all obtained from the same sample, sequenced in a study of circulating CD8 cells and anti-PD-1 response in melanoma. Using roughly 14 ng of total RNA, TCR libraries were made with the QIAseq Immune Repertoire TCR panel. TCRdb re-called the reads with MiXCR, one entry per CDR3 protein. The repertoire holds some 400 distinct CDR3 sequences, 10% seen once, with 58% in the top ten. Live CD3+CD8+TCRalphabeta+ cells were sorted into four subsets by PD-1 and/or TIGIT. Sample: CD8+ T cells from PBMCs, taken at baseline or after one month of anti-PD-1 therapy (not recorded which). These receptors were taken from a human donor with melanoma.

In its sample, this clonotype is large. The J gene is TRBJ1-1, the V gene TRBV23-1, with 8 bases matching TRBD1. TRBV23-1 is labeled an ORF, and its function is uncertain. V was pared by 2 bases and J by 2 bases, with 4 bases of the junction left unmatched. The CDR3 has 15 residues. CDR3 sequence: CASSQGDRKNTEAFF. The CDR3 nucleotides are TGCGCCAGCAGTCAAGGGGACAGGAAAAACACTGAAGCTTTCTTT.

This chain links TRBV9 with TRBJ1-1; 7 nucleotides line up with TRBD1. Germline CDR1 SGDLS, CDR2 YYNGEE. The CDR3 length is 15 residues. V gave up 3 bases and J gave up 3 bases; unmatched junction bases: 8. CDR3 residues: CASSGERQGYTEAFF. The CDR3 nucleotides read TGTGCCAGCAGCGGGGAGAGACAGGGATACACTGAAGCTTTCTTT.